This TCR beta chain was obtained from a study of cytomegalovirus exposure and HLA in healthy donors. Whole-study findings and limits: Some TCR beta chains (more than 150 of them) were listed as cytomegalovirus-associated. Follow-up analysis later connected one missense variant in DCLRE1C with trimming of TCR beta V- and J-genes.

Between the trimmed V and J ends, which lost 5 bases and 4 bases, there was a span of 15 bases. CDR3 size: 14 residues. Germline loops: CDR1 SGHVS, CDR2 FNYEAQ. The study ran its PCR with 60 Vbeta and 13 Jbeta primers. TCRdb's table, derived via immunoSEQ multiplex PCR, lists solely in-frame clones and lacks some. Among 100,000 to 150,000 clones listed, about 74% were seen once. This clone has a single count. The target antigen is unknown. The rearrangement joins TRBV7-6 to TRBJ2-7; possibly TRBD2 for D (7 bases). This clonotype was sampled from a woman aged 45-65 years in good health and CMV-seropositive. The sample was PBMCs. CDR3 region: CASSPRGARYEQYF. The CDR3 bases are TGTGCCAGCAGCCCCCGGGGGGCTCGGTACGAGCAGTACTTC. Full variable domain (outside the CDR3, taken from reference TRBV7-6 and TRBJ2-7): GAGVSQSPRYKVTKRGQDVALRCDPISGHVSLYWYRQALGQGPEFLTYFNYEAQQDKSGLPNDRFSAERPEGSISTLTIQRTEQRDSAMYRCASSPRGARYEQYFGPGTRLTVT.